The 22 T cell receptor beta chains given below trace back to one sample, sequenced in a study of blood T cells in healthy people across ages. Through a sample-barcoded 5' primer and a J-beta primer mix, a second PCR was run for about 6 to 11 cycles. Each CDR3 protein is one row after TCRdb ran MiXCR on the 5' RACE reads. The sample includes over 450,000 distinct CDR3 sequences, under 30% of them seen just once. This sample was shared with a second study, whose subject was T cells of mothers and their children.

Sequencing input: blood. These TCRs come from a boy between 10 and 17 years old in good health.

In its sample, this clonotype was seen many times. The chain links TRBV20-1 to TRBJ2-3; 7 bases fit TRBD2. The CDR3 length is 15 residues. The V gene's germline CDR1 is DFQATT and CDR2 SNEGSKA (reference sequence). Trimming cost V 6 bases and J 0 bases; bases outside gene matches: 9. CDR3 nucleotides: TGCAGTGCCACGCAGACTAGCCAGAGCACAGATACGCAGTATTTT. It is translated as CSATQTSQSTDTQYF.

This clonotype was seen only a few times. The CDR3 here is CSARALAGSTYNEQFF. CDR3 in DNA: TGCAGTGCTAGAGCGTTAGCGGGTAGCACCTACAATGAGCAGTTCTTC. The chain joins TRBV20-1 to TRBJ2-1; TRBD2 aligns across 7 bases. The CDR3 is 16 amino acids. Germline loops: CDR1 DFQATT, CDR2 SNEGSKA (reference sequence). The trim removed 1 base at V and 2 bases at J, leaving 8 bases unmatched.

The chain links TRBV9 to TRBJ2-5; 11 bases map to TRBD2. CDR1 is SGDLS and CDR2 is YYNGEE in the germline V gene. This CDR3 has 17 amino acids. V was pared by 0 bases and J by 5 bases, with 9 bases of the junction left unmatched. This CDR3 is CASSVVGSGGAGETQYF. CDR3 DNA: TGTGCCAGCAGCGTAGTGGGTAGCGGGGGGGCCGGTGAGACCCAGTACTTC.

This chain joins TRBV5-5 and TRBJ2-5, with 9 bases fitting TRBD1. The germline CDR1 and CDR2 sequences are SGHKS and YYEKEE (reference sequence). The V and J ends lost 0 bases and 4 bases, in that order; junction bases with no gene match: 4. CDR3 size: 15 residues. Written as DNA, the CDR3 is TGTGCCAGCAGCTTGGGACAGGGGGGTCGAGAGACCCAGTACTTC. This codes for CASSLGQGGRETQYF.

The chain combines TRBV9 with TRBJ2-2, with D perhaps matching TRBD2 (5 bases). Trimming left V 7 bases short and J 1 base short, with 20 bases between. The CDR3 sequence is 17 residues long. CDR1 SGDLS and CDR2 YYNGEE come from the germline V gene. The CDR3 coding sequence is TGTGCCAGCGGCGCGGGCCCGGGGAGAGGGAACACCGGGGAGCTGTTTTTT. Amino acids: CASGAGPGRGNTGELFF.

This clonotype occurred a few times. V and J are TRBV20-1 and TRBJ1-4; possible D gene TRBD1, 5 bases. CDR3 length equals 12 residues. The V and J ends lost 3 bases and 7 bases respectively, with 9 bases between them. From germline, CDR1 is DFQATT and CDR2 SNEGSKA (reference sequence). CDR3 nucleotides: TGCAGTGCTAGTCAGGGTGGTGAAAAACTGTTTTTT. Its translation is CSASQGGEKLFF.

V and J are TRBV5-5 and TRBJ2-5; 12 bases map to TRBD2. CDR3 length equals 17 residues. Germline V gives CDR1 SGHKS, CDR2 YYEKEE (reference sequence). The trim removed 4 bases at V and 3 bases at J, leaving 10 bases unmatched. CDR3 protein: CASSGSGTSGRKETQYF. The CDR3 DNA reads TGTGCCAGCAGCGGCTCCGGGACTAGCGGGCGAAAAGAGACCCAGTACTTC. Complete variable domain (other parts from reference TRBV5-5 and TRBJ2-5): DAGVTQSPTHLIKTRGQQVTLRCSPISGHKSVSWYQQVLGQGPQFIFQYYEKEERGRGNFPDRFSARQFPNYSSELNVNALLLGDSALYLCASSGSGTSGRKETQYFGPGTRLLVL.

This chain links TRBV6-1 with TRBJ2-5, with 7 bases identical to TRBD2. Germline-derived CDR1 and CDR2 are MNHNS and SASEGT. This CDR3 is 18 amino acids long. The J segment lost 3 bases and the V segment lost 2 bases, leaving 15 bases of the junction unmatched. CDR3 DNA sequence: TGTGCCAGCAGTGAACCCTCCCATATCGAGCGGGGAAAAGAGACCCAGTACTTC. Its protein is CASSEPSHIERGKETQYF.

DNA of the CDR3: TGTGCCAGCAGCTCGAGGGCGGTAGCGGGATTCCGTACAGATACGCAGTATTTT. Translated: CASSSRAVAGFRTDTQYF. This chain joins TRBV7-2 and TRBJ2-3; 8 positions match TRBD2. Germline lookup yields CDR1 SGHTA and CDR2 FQGNSA. Germline trimming cut 4 bases from V and 3 bases from J; bases unmatched to any gene: 15. The CDR3 has 18 residues.

This sequence joins TRBV24-1 and TRBJ1-2; TRBD1 matches 7 bases. This CDR3 has 13 amino acids. After removal of 4 bases from V and 5 bases from J, the junction contained 3 bases not matched to a gene. Germline V gene sequence: CDR1 KGHDR, CDR2 SFDVKD. CDR3 in DNA: TGTGCCACCAGTGAGCGACAGGGATATGGCTACACCTTC. Translated: CATSERQGYGYTF.

The J gene is TRBJ2-3, the V gene TRBV4-2; TRBD2 might be the D (5 bases). V gave up 4 bases and J gave up 3 bases, with 14 bases separating them. Germline lookup yields CDR1 LGHNA and CDR2 YNFKEQ. This CDR3 contains 15 residues. This chain's CDR3 is CASSRERVGTDTQYF. DNA for the CDR3: TGTGCCAGCAGCCGAGAGAGGGTAGGGACAGATACGCAGTATTTT.

The chain combines TRBV11-2 with TRBJ2-7; D ambiguous. Between the trimmed V and J ends, which lost 0 bases and 5 bases, there was a span of 8 bases. This CDR3 spans 13 amino acids. Per the germline V gene, CDR1 is SGHAT and CDR2 is FQNNGV. This CDR3 reads CASSLDPQHEQYF. Here the CDR3 DNA reads TGTGCCAGCAGCTTAGATCCACAGCACGAGCAGTACTTC.

The chain employs TRBV7-9 and TRBJ2-5; D may be TRBD2 (6 bases). The CDR3 is 13 amino acids. CDR1 is SEHNR, CDR2 FQNEAQ, per germline (reference sequence). V lost 6 bases and J lost 7, with 15 bases in between. The CDR3 DNA reads as TGTGCCAGCAGGCGAACTAGGAGGGGGACCCAGTACTTC. Its protein product is CASRRTRRGTQYF.

The V call is TRBV27, the J call TRBJ2-4, with D perhaps matching TRBD1 (6 bases). In germline, CDR1 is MNHEY, CDR2 SMNVEV (reference sequence). The CDR3 extends over 18 amino acids. Trimming took 0 bases from V and 0 from J, leaving 15 bases between them. CDR3 nucleotide sequence: TGTGCCAGCAGTTTATCGTATCAGGGGCTCATAGCCAAAAACATTCAGTACTTC. This sequence encodes CASSLSYQGLIAKNIQYF.

This clonotype was found many times. The chain carries TRBV20-1 and TRBJ2-7; a weak D match, TRBD1 (6 bases). The CDR3 sequence is 14 residues long. V lost 0 bases, J lost 5 bases, and 14 bases lay in between. The V gene's germline CDR1 is DFQATT and CDR2 SNEGSKA (reference sequence). The CDR3 loop reads CSARDVQGAHEQYF. DNA of the CDR3: TGCAGTGCTAGAGATGTACAGGGAGCCCACGAGCAGTACTTC.

The J gene is TRBJ1-3, the V gene TRBV7-9; TRBD1 agrees at 7 bases. Germline V gene lookup returns CDR1 SEHNR and CDR2 FQNEAQ (reference sequence). The CDR3 has 16 residues. V lost 3 bases and J lost 2; bases outside the gene matches: 7. The CDR3: CASSFLGTVAGNTIYF. The CDR3 bases are TGTGCCAGCAGCTTCCTCGGGACAGTTGCTGGAAACACCATATATTTT.

This chain links TRBV13 with TRBJ2-7; D ambiguous. Trimming shortened V by 1 base and J by 1 base, and 14 bases separated the two germline ends. Germline CDR1 is PRHDT and CDR2 is FYEKMQ (reference sequence). This CDR3 spans 16 amino acids. CDR3 region: CASSLAARKRSYEQYF. The CDR3 region has the DNA TGTGCCAGCAGCTTAGCGGCGCGGAAGAGGTCCTACGAGCAGTACTTC.

In its sample, this clonotype was seen a few times. V and J are TRBV25-1 and TRBJ2-5; possible D gene TRBD1, 6 bases. CDR1 MGHDK and CDR2 SYGVNS come from the germline V gene. The germline V and J ends were trimmed by 4 bases and 2 bases, with 14 bases remaining between them. CDR3 size: 15 residues. Here the CDR3 reads CASSGKGDGQETQYF. DNA of the CDR3: TGTGCCAGCAGTGGAAAGGGGGACGGGCAAGAGACCCAGTACTTC.

This clonotype has a count of ten or more. The chain employs TRBV27 and TRBJ1-1; no reliable D call. The CDR3 is 13 residues long. The ends were cut back, 5 bases at V and 4 bases at J, with 11 bases in the middle. From germline, CDR1 is MNHEY and CDR2 SMNVEV (reference sequence). The CDR3 reads CASSLGSSTEAFF. CDR3 DNA: TGTGCCAGCAGTCTAGGGAGTAGCACTGAAGCTTTCTTT.

The chain recombines TRBV4-1 with TRBJ2-7; the D gene could be TRBD1 or TRBD2 (5 bases each). V was trimmed by 4 bases and J by 6 bases, leaving 16 bases between them. Per germline, CDR1 MGHRA and CDR2 YSYEKL. CDR3 length: 14 amino acids. Here the CDR3 reads CASSLGTTDGEQYF. DNA of the CDR3: TGCGCCAGCAGCCTCGGGACGACAGACGGCGAGCAGTACTTC.

CDR3 nucleotide sequence: TGTGCCAGCAGCCGCCTGTTTAATAGGGGGCCCTACAATGAGCAGTTCTTC. Its translation is CASSRLFNRGPYNEQFF. The J gene is TRBJ2-1, the V gene TRBV3-1; TRBD1 aligns across 7 bases. CDR3 size: 17 residues. With V trimmed by 4 bases and J by 2 bases, 11 bases remained unmatched. Germline lookup yields CDR1 LGHDT and CDR2 YNNKEL (reference sequence).

CDR3 protein: CASSLKVRGEKLFF. The CDR3 nucleotides read TGTGCCAGCAGTTTGAAAGTCCGGGGCGAAAAACTGTTTTTT. The chain recombines TRBV27 with TRBJ1-4, with D possibly TRBD1 on 5 matching bases. The V end was cut by 3 bases, the J end by 8 bases, with 13 bases between. Germline V gene lookup returns CDR1 MNHEY and CDR2 SMNVEV (reference sequence). The CDR3 runs to 14 residues.